This T cell receptor (beta chain) derives from a study of T cell changes during pregnancy in multiple sclerosis. Germline CDR1 is LNHDA and CDR2 is SQIVND (reference sequence). CDR3 size: 16 residues. Trimming removed 4 bases from V and 2 bases from J; junction bases left unmatched: 9. TCRdb's table, derived via immunoSEQ multiplex PCR, lists solely in-frame clones and lacks some. The sample lists 89,000 or so clones; around 90% were seen once. The clonotype was recovered from a female donor in good health, serving as a control in a pregnancy study. Some clones in this sample may be carry-over from other donors' samples. This rearrangement joins TRBV19 to TRBJ2-7, with TRBD1 matching 9 bases. The sequencing here drew on PBMCs, taken in the first trimester of pregnancy. CDR3 protein: CASSKTGTGTTYEQYF. The DNA for the CDR3 is TGTGCCAGTAGTAAGACCGGGACAGGGACTACCTACGAGCAGTACTTC.